The next 3 T cell receptor beta chains were all read from a single sample in a study of blood T cell repertoires in COVID-19. Some clones are missing from TCRdb's copy, which holds only in-frame ones; the method was immunoSEQ multiplex PCR. The sample holds around 430,000 clones, roughly 88% seen once. Sequences were obtained from peripheral blood. The receptors derive from a woman in her forties or fifties with COVID-19, enrolled during active disease.

This chain links TRBV30 with TRBJ1-2; D perhaps matches TRBD1 (5 bases). The germline gives CDR1 GTSNPN, CDR2 SVGIG (reference sequence). V was cut by 2 bases and J by 4 bases, with 11 bases left in between. CDR3 size: 13 residues. The CDR3 region is CAWSRGSGYGYTF. The CDR3 DNA reads TGTGCCTGGAGTAGGGGCTCGGGCTATGGCTACACCTTC.

The rearrangement uses TRBV10-3 and TRBJ1-1; D possibly corresponds to TRBD1 (6 bases). CDR1 is ENHRY, CDR2 SYGVKD, per germline. The V and J ends lost 6 bases and 0 bases respectively, with 14 bases between them. CDR3 length: 15 residues. For the CDR3, the DNA is TGTGCCATCAGACGTGCAGGGACAATGAACACTGAAGCTTTCTTT. It is translated as CAIRRAGTMNTEAFF.

Only a few counts were recorded for this clone. The chain carries TRBV9 and TRBJ1-2; D is unclear. CDR3 length: 13 residues. The V gene lost 3 bases and the J gene lost 4 bases, with 10 bases spanning the gap. Germline V CDR1 and CDR2: SGDLS, YYNGEE. For the CDR3, the DNA is TGTGCCAGCAGCGCCTGGACTGGCTATGGCTACACCTTC. Residues: CASSAWTGYGYTF. The complete variable domain, with remaining parts taken from reference TRBV9 and TRBJ1-2, reads DSGVTQTPKHLITATGQRVTLRCSPRSGDLSVYWYQQSLDQGLQFLIQYYNGEERAKGNILERFSAQQFPDLHSELNLSSLELGDSALYFCASSAWTGYGYTFGSGTRLTVV.